This T cell receptor beta chain was recovered during a study of shared clonotypes between healthy human individuals. General study results and limits: The study's rarefaction showed incomplete sorted-subset sequencing despite large depth.

CDR3 size: 14 residues. Germline CDR1 reads GTSNPN; CDR2 reads SVGIG (reference sequence). V dropped 4 bases and J dropped 0 bases, with 13 bases sitting between them. The assay was immunoSEQ multiplex PCR, and TCRdb's table has in-frame clones only and misses some. The sample records about 320,000 clones, about nine tenths being singletons. With regard to this clone: Antigen specificity is unknown.

The receptor's source is a man in his late teens or twenties in good health. The chain has TRBV30 and TRBJ2-7; a weak D match, TRBD1 (5 bases). The sample consisted of memory CD8+ T cells sorted from blood. The subset denotes: CD45RO+ cells pooled with CCR7-negative TemRA cells. The CDR3 protein is CAWNEGAHSYEQYF. The CDR3, as DNA: TGTGCCTGGAACGAAGGGGCCCACTCCTACGAGCAGTACTTC.